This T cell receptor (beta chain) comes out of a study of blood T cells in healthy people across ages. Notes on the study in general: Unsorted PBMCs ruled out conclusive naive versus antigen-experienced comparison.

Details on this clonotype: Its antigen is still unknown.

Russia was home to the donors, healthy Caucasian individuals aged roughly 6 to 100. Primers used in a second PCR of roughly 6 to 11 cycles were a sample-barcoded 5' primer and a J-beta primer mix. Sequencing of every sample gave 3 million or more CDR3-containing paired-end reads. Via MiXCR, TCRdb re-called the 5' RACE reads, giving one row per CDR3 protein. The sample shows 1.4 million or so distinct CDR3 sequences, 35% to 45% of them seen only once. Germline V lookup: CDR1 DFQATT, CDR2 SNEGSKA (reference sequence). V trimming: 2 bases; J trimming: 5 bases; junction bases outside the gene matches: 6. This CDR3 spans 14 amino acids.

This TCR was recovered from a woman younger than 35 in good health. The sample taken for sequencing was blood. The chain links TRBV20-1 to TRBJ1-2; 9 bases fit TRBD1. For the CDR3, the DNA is TGCAGTGCTAGACGGACAGGGGACTTATATGGCTACACCTTC. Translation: CSARRTGDLYGYTF.